A single sample gave rise to the 16 T cell receptor beta chains below, sequenced in a study of T cell changes during pregnancy in multiple sclerosis. Libraries were prepared by immunoSEQ multiplex PCR; TCRdb keeps only in-frame clonotypes and omits some of them. The profile shows 25,000 to 40,000 clones, approximately 90% of them singletons. The starting material was CD8+ T cells from peripheral blood mononuclear cells, obtained in the third trimester of pregnancy. These TCRs come from a female donor with multiple sclerosis, enrolled in a pregnancy study.

About this clone: This sample also contains other DNA sequences that code for the same CDR3. This chain connects TRBV27 to TRBJ1-5, with a tentative D call TRBD1 (6 bases). The V end lost 5 bases, the J end lost 0 bases, and 8 bases lay between the germline ends. Per germline, CDR1 MNHEY and CDR2 SMNVEV (reference sequence). The CDR3 runs to 14 residues. The CDR3 nucleotides read TGTGCCAGCAGTCACAGGGATAGCAATCAGCCCCAGCATTTT. Its translation: CASSHRDSNQPQHF.

The gene calls are TRBV7-9 and TRBJ2-7; tentative D call: TRBD1 (5 bases). The germline CDR1 and CDR2 sequences are SEHNR and FQNEAQ (reference sequence). Trimming stripped 6 bases from V and 0 bases from J, with 12 bases between. The CDR3 is 14 residues long. The CDR3 sequence is CASSNFDSSYEQYF. The CDR3 DNA follows: TGTGCCAGCAGTAACTTCGACAGCTCCTACGAGCAGTACTTC.

This clone has only one observation. This chain joins TRBV10-3 and TRBJ2-3; 7 positions match TRBD1. This CDR3 spans 16 amino acids. Trimming removed 3 bases from V and 7 bases from J; junction bases left unmatched: 13. Per germline, CDR1 ENHRY and CDR2 SYGVKD. This CDR3 is CAISEGPVTGSNTQYF. The DNA for the CDR3 is TGTGCCATCAGTGAAGGTCCGGTGACAGGGTCAAATACGCAGTATTTT.

The V gene is TRBV25-1, the J gene TRBJ2-5, with 8 bases lining up with TRBD2. Germline CDR1 reads MGHDK; CDR2 reads SYGVNS. This CDR3 is built from 15 residues. V shed 2 bases and J 3 bases; nucleotides not matched to a gene: 5. Written as DNA, the CDR3 is TGTGCCAGCAGTGAAGTTAGCGGGGCGGAAGAGACCCAGTACTTC. The encoded protein is CASSEVSGAEETQYF.

This clone was detected only once. The chain is built from TRBV6-1 and TRBJ1-1; D not certain. Germline-derived CDR1 and CDR2 are MNHNS and SASEGT. The CDR3 totals 11 residues. Trimming removed 3 bases at V and 6 bases at J, with 5 bases between. The CDR3 reads CASSDSPEAFF. The CDR3 region has the DNA TGTGCCAGCAGTGACAGTCCTGAAGCTTTCTTT.

The V gene is TRBV2, the J gene TRBJ1-2, with 8 bases that match TRBD1. V gave up 10 bases and J gave up 6 bases; unmatched junction bases: 13. Germline CDR1 and CDR2: SNHLY and FYNNEI. The CDR3 consists of 14 residues. DNA of the CDR3: TGTGCCACCCTACTAGGACAGGGTGTGAATGGCTACACCTTC. Protein: CATLLGQGVNGYTF.

The chain couples TRBV9 to TRBJ1-3, with D perhaps matching TRBD1 (6 bases). Trimming shortened V by 4 bases and J by 0 bases, and 20 bases separated the two germline ends. CDR3 length: 18 amino acids. The germline CDR1 and CDR2 sequences are SGDLS and YYNGEE. CDR3 loop: CASSSREGQRSSGNTIYF. DNA of the CDR3: TGTGCCAGCAGCTCAAGGGAAGGACAGCGGAGCTCTGGAAACACCATATATTTT.

J is TRBJ2-2 and V is TRBV4-1; 12 nucleotides line up with TRBD1. This CDR3 contains 20 residues. Germline CDR1 and CDR2: MGHRA and YSYEKL. Trimming at V came to 4 bases and at J to 2 bases, leaving 14 bases not matched to a gene. The CDR3 DNA sequence: TGCGCCAGCAGCCCCCGGGACAGGGGGCGCCCATTTGGAAACACCGGGGAGCTGTTTTTT. Translation: CASSPRDRGRPFGNTGELFF.

The chain uses TRBV27 and TRBJ1-1; D gene ambiguous. Trimming removed 3 bases at V and 0 bases at J, with 14 bases between. This CDR3 has 16 amino acids. CDR1 is MNHEY, CDR2 SMNVEV, per germline (reference sequence). The CDR3 loop reads CASSFRPGGMNTEAFF. The CDR3 DNA sequence: TGTGCCAGCAGTTTCCGCCCGGGAGGCATGAACACTGAAGCTTTCTTT.

The chain employs TRBV5-1 and TRBJ1-2, with no clear D. This CDR3 has 16 residues. The V end was cut by 4 bases, the J end by 3 bases, with 19 bases between. The germline gives CDR1 SGHRS, CDR2 YFSETQ. CDR3 sequence (DNA): TGCGCCAGCAGCGGACCGGACGGGGTAGACTACTATGGCTACACCTTC. It codes for CASSGPDGVDYYGYTF.

V usage is TRBV4-1 and J usage is TRBJ2-2; 14 bases fit TRBD2. Per germline, CDR1 MGHRA and CDR2 YSYEKL. This CDR3 contains 17 residues. The V gene end was trimmed by 2 bases and the J gene end by 5 bases; junction bases not matched to a gene: 4. CDR3 loop: CASSQRLAGGPTGELFF. The CDR3 nucleotides are TGCGCCAGCAGCCAACGACTAGCGGGAGGGCCGACCGGGGAGCTGTTTTTT.

The chain recombines TRBV27 with TRBJ2-2, with D hard to call. CDR3 length: 15 amino acids. Germline V gene sequence: CDR1 MNHEY, CDR2 SMNVEV (reference sequence). V was pared by 1 base and J by 8 bases, with 14 bases between. The CDR3 spells CASSLYSMVAGELFF. The CDR3 DNA sequence: TGTGCCAGCAGTTTATACTCTATGGTAGCTGGGGAGCTGTTTTTT.

The gene calls are TRBV28 and TRBJ1-1, with D perhaps TRBD1 (6 bases). Trimming cost V 6 bases and J 1 base, with 24 bases left between them. This CDR3 region has 18 residues. Germline assignment: CDR1 MDHEN and CDR2 SYDVKM. CDR3 nucleotides: TGTGCCAGCAGCCCTACGATCTTGGACAGCTCCCCGAACACTGAAGCTTTCTTT. Translation: CASSPTILDSSPNTEAFF.

J is TRBJ2-3 and V is TRBV29-1, with 7 bases identical to TRBD1. Germline V gene lookup returns CDR1 SQVTM and CDR2 ANQGSEA. The ends lost 3 bases at V and 0 bases at J; junction bases unmatched: 3. The CDR3 has 14 residues. The CDR3 loop is CSVETGPSTDTQYF. DNA of the CDR3: TGCAGCGTTGAGACAGGGCCCAGCACAGATACGCAGTATTTT.

V and J are TRBV29-1 and TRBJ2-3, with a tentative D call TRBD2 (5 bases). The CDR3 has 12 amino acids. V gave up 6 bases and J gave up 5 bases, with 12 bases separating them. Germline CDR1 SQVTM, CDR2 ANQGSEA. Here the CDR3 reads CSVGRYGDTQYF. DNA for the CDR3: TGCAGCGTGGGGAGATATGGAGATACGCAGTATTTT.

The gene calls are TRBV2 and TRBJ1-3; 8 positions match TRBD1. CDR3 length: 14 amino acids. Trimming removed 6 bases from V and 2 bases from J; junction bases left unmatched: 3. Germline V lookup: CDR1 SNHLY, CDR2 FYNNEI. The chain's CDR3 is CASRPRGPGNTIYF. CDR3 DNA: TGTGCCAGCAGACCCAGGGGGCCTGGAAACACCATATATTTT. The entire variable domain, with the rest obtained from reference TRBV2 and TRBJ1-3, is as follows: EPEVTQTPSHQVTQMGQEVILRCVPISNHLYFYWYRQILGQKVEFLVSFYNNEISEKSEIFDDQFSVERPDGSNFTLKIRSTKLEDSAMYFCASRPRGPGNTIYFGEGSWLTVV.